The following is a T cell receptor beta chain sequence with its context. These data are taken from a study of OX40 agonist ivuxolimab in advanced cancers. V lost 3 bases, J lost 1 base, and 6 bases lay in between. This CDR3 region has 13 residues. CDR1 is SSHAT, CDR2 FNYEAQ, per germline (reference sequence). Assay: immunoSEQ multiplex PCR; the TCRdb copy retains only in-frame clones and omits some. The sample shows some 74,000 clones, approximately 90% of them seen only once. This specimen consisted of CD4+ or CD8+ T cells sorted from blood, obtained in a trial of the OX40 agonist ivuxolimab. V and J are TRBV7-7 and TRBJ2-5; maybe TRBD2 (6 bases). This receptor was obtained from an adult with an advanced solid tumor such as melanoma, head and neck, liver or kidney cancer. CDR3 sequence reads: CASSLGGQETQYF. The CDR3 bases are TGTGCCAGCAGCTTGGGGGGCCAAGAGACCCAGTACTTC. Variable domain in full (rest from reference TRBV7-7 and TRBJ2-5): GAGVSQSPRYKVTKRGQDVTLRCDPISSHATLYWYQQALGQGPEFLTYFNYEAQPDKSGLPSDRFSAERPEGSISTLTIQRTEQRDSAMYRCASSLGGQETQYFGPGTRLLVL.